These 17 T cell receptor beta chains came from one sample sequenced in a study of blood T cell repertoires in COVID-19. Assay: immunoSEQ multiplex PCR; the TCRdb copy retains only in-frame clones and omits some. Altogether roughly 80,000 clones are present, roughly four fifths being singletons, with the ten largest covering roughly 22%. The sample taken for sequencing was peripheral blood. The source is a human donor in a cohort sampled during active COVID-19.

The CDR3 DNA reads TGTGCCAGCAGCTTAGCCCCAGCGGGGGGCTACGAGCAGTACTTC. It yields the protein CASSLAPAGGYEQYF. The rearrangement joins TRBV11-2 to TRBJ2-7; 9 bases match TRBD2. V trimming: 1 base; J trimming: 3 bases; junction bases outside the gene matches: 4. Looked up from germline, CDR1 is SGHAT and CDR2 is FQNNGV. This CDR3 comprises 15 residues.

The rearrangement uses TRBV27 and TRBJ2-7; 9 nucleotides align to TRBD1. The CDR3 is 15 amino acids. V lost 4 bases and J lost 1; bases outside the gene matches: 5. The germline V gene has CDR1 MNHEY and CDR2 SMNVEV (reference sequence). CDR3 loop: CASSSGQGGSYEQYF. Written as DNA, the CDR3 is TGTGCCAGCAGTTCGGGACAGGGAGGGTCCTACGAGCAGTACTTC.

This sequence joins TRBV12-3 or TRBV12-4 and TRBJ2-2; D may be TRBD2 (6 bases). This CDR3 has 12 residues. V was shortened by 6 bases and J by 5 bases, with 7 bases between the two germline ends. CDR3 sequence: CASSRGTGELFF. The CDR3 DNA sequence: TGTGCCAGCAGCCGGGGGACCGGGGAGCTGTTTTTT.

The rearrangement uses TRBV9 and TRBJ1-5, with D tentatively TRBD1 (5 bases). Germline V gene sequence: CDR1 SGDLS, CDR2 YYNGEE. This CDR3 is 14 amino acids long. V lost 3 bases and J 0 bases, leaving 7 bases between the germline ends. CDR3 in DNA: TGTGCCAGCAGCGGGCAGGGTAGCAATCAGCCCCAGCATTTT. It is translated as CASSGQGSNQPQHF.

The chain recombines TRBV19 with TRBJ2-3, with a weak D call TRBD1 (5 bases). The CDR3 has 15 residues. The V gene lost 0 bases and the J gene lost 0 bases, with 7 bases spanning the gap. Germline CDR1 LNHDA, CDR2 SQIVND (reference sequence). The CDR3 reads CASSIDRVSTDTQYF. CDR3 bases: TGTGCCAGTAGTATAGACAGGGTTAGCACAGATACGCAGTATTTT.

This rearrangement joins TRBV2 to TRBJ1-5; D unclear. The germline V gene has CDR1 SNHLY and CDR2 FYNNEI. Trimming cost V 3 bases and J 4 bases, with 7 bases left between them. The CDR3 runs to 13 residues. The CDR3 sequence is CASSEERNQPQHF. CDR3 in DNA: TGTGCCAGCAGTGAGGAGAGGAATCAGCCCCAGCATTTT.

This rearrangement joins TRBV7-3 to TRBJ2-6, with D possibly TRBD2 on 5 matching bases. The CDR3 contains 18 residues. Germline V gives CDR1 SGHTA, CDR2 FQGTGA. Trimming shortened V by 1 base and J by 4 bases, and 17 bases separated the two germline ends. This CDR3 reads CASSLIGGSLAGANVLTF. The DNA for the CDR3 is TGTGCCAGCAGCTTAATCGGAGGTTCCCTGGCAGGGGCCAACGTCCTGACTTTC.

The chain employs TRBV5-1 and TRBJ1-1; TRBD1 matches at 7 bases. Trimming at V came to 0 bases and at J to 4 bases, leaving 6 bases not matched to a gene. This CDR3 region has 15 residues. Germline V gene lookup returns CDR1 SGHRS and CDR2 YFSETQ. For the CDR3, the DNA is TGCGCCAGCAGCTTGGGACAGGGTGGGATCACTGAAGCTTTCTTT. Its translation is CASSLGQGGITEAFF.

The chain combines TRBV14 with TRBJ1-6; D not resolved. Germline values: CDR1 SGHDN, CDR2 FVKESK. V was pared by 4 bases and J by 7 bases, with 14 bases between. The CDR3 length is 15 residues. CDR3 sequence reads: CASSLRASRNSPLHF. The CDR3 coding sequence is TGTGCCAGCAGCCTGAGGGCATCTCGGAATTCACCCCTCCACTTT.

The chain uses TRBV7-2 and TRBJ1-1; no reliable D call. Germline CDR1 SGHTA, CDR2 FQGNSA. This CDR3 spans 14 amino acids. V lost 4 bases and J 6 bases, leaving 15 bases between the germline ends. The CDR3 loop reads CASSYRGVNAEAFF. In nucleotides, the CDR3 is TGTGCCAGCAGCTACCGGGGAGTCAACGCTGAAGCTTTCTTT.

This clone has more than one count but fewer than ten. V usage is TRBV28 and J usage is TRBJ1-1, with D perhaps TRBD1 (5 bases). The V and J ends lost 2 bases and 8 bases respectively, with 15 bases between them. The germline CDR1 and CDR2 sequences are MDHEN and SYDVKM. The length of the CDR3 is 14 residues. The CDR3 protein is CASSLAKTATEAFF. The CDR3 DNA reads TGTGCCAGCAGTTTAGCAAAGACAGCAACAGAAGCTTTCTTT. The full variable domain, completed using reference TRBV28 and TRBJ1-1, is DVKVTQSSRYLVKRTGEKVFLECVQDMDHENMFWYRQDPGLGLRLIYFSYDVKMKEKGDIPEGYSVSREKKERFSLILESASTNQTSMYLCASSLAKTATEAFFGQGTRLTVV.

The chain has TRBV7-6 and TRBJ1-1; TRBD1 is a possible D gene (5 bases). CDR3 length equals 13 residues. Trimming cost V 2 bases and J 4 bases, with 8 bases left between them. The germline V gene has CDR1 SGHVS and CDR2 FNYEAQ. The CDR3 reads CASSLIRGTEAFF. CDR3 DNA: TGTGCCAGCAGCTTAATAAGGGGCACTGAAGCTTTCTTT.

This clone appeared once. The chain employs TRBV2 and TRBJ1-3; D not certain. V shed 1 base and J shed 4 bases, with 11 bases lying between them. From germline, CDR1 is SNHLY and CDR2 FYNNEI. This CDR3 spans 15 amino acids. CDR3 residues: CASSEVGSGGNTIYF. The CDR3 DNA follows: TGTGCCAGCAGTGAAGTGGGGTCGGGGGGAAACACCATATATTTT.

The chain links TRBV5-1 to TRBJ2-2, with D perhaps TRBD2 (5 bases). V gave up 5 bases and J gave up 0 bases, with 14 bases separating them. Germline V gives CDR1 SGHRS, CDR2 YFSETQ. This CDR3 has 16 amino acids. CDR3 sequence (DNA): TGCGCCAGCAGTCCTCTGACGGGGACGAACACCGGGGAGCTGTTTTTT. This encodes CASSPLTGTNTGELFF.

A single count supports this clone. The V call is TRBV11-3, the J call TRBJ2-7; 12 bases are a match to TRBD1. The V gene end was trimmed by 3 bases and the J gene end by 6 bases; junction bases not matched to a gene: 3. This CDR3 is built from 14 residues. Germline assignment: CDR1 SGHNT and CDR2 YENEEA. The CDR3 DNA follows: TGTGCCAGCAGCTTGGGACAGGGGGCTAGCGAGCAGTACTTC. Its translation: CASSLGQGASEQYF. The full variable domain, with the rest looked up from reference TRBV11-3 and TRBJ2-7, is EAGVVQSPRYKIIEKKQPVAFWCNPISGHNTLYWYLQNLGQGPELLIRYENEEAVDDSQLPKDRFSAERLKGVDSTLKIQPAELGDSAVYLCASSLGQGASEQYFGPGTRLTVT.

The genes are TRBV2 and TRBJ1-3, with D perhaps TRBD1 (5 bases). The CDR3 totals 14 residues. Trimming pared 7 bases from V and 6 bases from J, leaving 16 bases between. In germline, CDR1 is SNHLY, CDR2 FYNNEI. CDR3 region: CASKRRQPQNTIYF. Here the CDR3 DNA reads TGTGCCAGCAAAAGACGACAGCCTCAAAACACCATATATTTT.

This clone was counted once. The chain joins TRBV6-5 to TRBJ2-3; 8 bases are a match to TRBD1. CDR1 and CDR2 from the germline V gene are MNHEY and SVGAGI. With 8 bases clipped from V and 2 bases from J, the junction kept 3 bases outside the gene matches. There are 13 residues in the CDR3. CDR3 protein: CASRQGHTDTQYF. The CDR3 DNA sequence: TGTGCCAGCCGACAGGGGCACACAGATACGCAGTATTTT.